This T cell receptor (beta chain) was found in a study of CD8 T cells in Susac syndrome. The CDR3 extends over 15 amino acids. V lost 0 bases, J lost 9 bases, and 16 bases lay in between. CDR1 is SGDLS, CDR2 YYNGEE, per germline. The RNA input was roughly 0.45 to 1 ug, and it was reverse transcribed with random hexamers. TCRdb independently ran MiXCR on the immunoSEQ multiplex PCR reads; one entry per CDR3 protein. The profile shows about 150,000 distinct CDR3 sequences, about 94% of them singletons. The source material was CD8+ T cells from PBMCs. This receptor was identified in a human donor with multiple sclerosis. J is TRBJ2-1 and V is TRBV9; maybe TRBD1 (5 bases). In DNA, the CDR3 is TGTGCCAGCAGCGTAGCTGGCAGGGAACCCGGTGAGCAGTTCTTC. Amino acid sequence: CASSVAGREPGEQFF.